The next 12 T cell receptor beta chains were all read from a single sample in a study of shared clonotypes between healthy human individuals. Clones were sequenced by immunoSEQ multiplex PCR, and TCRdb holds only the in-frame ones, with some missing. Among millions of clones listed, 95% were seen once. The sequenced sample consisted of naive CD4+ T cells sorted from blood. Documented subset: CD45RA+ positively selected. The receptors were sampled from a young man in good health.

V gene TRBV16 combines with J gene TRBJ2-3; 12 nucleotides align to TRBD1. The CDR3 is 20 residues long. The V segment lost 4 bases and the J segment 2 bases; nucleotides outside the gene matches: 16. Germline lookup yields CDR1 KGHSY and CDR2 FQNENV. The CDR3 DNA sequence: TGTGCCAGCAGCCCTCAGGGACAGGGGGCCCAAGCGGGAGTCACAGATACGCAGTATTTT. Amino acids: CASSPQGQGAQAGVTDTQYF.

CDR3: CASSLPAGTF. Here the CDR3 DNA reads TGTGCCAGCAGTTTACCCGCCGGTACCTTC. This rearrangement joins TRBV6-5 to TRBJ1-2; D uncertain. The V gene's germline CDR1 is MNHEY and CDR2 SVGAGI. This CDR3 region has 10 residues. V lost 4 bases and J 14 bases, leaving 11 bases between the germline ends.

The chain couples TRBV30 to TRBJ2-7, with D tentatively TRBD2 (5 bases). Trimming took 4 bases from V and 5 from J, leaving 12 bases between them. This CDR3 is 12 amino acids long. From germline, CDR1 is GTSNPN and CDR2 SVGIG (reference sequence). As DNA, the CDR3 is TGTGCCTGGAACGGGAATAGTCACGAGCAGTACTTC. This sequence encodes CAWNGNSHEQYF.

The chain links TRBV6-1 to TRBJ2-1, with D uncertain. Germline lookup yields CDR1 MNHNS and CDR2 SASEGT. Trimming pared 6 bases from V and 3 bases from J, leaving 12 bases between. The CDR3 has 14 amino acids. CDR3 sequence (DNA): TGTGCCAGCAGGCGATTTGTAGGCTACAATGAGCAGTTCTTC. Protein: CASRRFVGYNEQFF.

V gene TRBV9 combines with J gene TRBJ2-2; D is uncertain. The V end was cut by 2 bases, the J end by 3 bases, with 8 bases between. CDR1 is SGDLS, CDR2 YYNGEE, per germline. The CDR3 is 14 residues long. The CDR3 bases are TGTGCCAGCAGCGTGGGTATACACACCGGGGAGCTGTTTTTT. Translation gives CASSVGIHTGELFF.

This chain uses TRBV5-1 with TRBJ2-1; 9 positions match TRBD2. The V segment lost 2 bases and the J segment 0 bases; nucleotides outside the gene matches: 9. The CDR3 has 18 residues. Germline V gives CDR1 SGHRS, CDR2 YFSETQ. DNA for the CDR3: TGCGCCAGCAGCTTAGCACCCTCTAGCGGGGCCTCCTACAATGAGCAGTTCTTC. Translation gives CASSLAPSSGASYNEQFF.

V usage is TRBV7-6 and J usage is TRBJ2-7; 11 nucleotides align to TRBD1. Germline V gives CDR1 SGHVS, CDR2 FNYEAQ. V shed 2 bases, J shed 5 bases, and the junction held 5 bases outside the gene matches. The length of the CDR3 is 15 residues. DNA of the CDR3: TGTGCCAGCAGCTTACGGACAGGGGGCTCGCACGAGCAGTACTTC. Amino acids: CASSLRTGGSHEQYF.

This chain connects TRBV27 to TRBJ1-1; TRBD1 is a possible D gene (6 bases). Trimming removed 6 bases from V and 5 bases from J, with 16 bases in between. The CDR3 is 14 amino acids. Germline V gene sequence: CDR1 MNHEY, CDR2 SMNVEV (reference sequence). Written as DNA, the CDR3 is TGTGCCAGCAGCCTCCGGGGGGCGCAGACTGAAGCTTTCTTT. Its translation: CASSLRGAQTEAFF.

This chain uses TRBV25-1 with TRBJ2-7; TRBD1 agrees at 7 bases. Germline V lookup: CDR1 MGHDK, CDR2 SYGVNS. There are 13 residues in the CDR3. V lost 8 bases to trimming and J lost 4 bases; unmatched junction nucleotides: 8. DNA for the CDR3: TGTGCCAGCGGTTGGACAGGTCTATACGAGCAGTACTTC. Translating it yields CASGWTGLYEQYF.

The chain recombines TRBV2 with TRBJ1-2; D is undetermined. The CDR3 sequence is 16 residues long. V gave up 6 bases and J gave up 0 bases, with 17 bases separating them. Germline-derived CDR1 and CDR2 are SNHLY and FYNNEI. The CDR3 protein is CASSRGLQNSNYGYTF. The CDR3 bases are TGTGCCAGCAGCCGAGGTCTACAAAATTCTAACTATGGCTACACCTTC.

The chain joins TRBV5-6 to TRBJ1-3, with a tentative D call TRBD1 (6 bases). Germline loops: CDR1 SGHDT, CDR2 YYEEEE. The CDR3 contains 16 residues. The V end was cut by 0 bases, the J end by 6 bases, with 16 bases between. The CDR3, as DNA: TGTGCCAGCAGCTTGGCCCCCACAGGGTTGGCAAACACCATATATTTT. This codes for CASSLAPTGLANTIYF.

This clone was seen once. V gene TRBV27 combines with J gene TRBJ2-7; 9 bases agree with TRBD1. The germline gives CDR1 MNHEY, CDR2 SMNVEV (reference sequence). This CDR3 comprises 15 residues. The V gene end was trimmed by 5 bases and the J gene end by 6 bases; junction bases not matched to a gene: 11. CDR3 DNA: TGTGCCAGCAGTCCGGGGGACAGGGAGGCAGCCGAGCAGTACTTC. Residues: CASSPGDREAAEQYF.